These 7 T cell receptor beta chains were sequenced from one sample in a study of spatial heterogeneity in lung cancer. Noted time point: blood at routine non-recurrence follow-up after resection. Whole RNA came from tumor, nontumor lung or frozen PBMC and was sequenced without being sorted. TCRdb reprocessed the 5' RACE reads via MiXCR and lists one record per CDR3 protein. The sample shows about 52,000 distinct CDR3 sequences, 6% to 8.5% of them seen only once. The sample consisted of PBMCs, taken at follow-up. These receptors all come from a female donor with early-stage non-small cell lung cancer.

This rearrangement joins TRBV7-2 to TRBJ1-4; 9 bases agree with TRBD1. This CDR3 has 15 amino acids. CDR1 and CDR2 (germline): SGHTA, FQGNSA. J lost 5 bases, V lost 1 base, and 2 bases had no gene match. The CDR3 coding sequence is TGTGCCAGCAGCTTAGAGGGGACAGGGAATGAAAAACTGTTTTTT. Translation gives CASSLEGTGNEKLFF. Using reference TRBV7-2 and TRBJ1-4 for the parts outside the CDR3, the full variable domain is GAGVSQSPSNKVTEKGKDVELRCDPISGHTALYWYRQSLGQGLEFLIYFQGNSAPDKSGLPSDRFSAERTGGSVSTLTIQRTQQEDSAVYLCASSLEGTGNEKLFFGSGTQLSVL.

This clonotype was seen repeatedly, ten times or more. The chain has TRBV2 and TRBJ2-1; 13 nucleotides agree with TRBD2. V lost 6 bases and J lost 0; bases outside the gene matches: 8. The CDR3 has 18 residues. The germline CDR1 and CDR2 sequences are SNHLY and FYNNEI. This CDR3 is CASRGLAGFLSSYNEQFF. CDR3 in DNA: TGTGCCAGCAGGGGACTAGCGGGGTTCCTTAGCTCCTACAATGAGCAGTTCTTC. Full variable domain (missing parts from reference TRBV2 and TRBJ2-1): EPEVTQTPSHQVTQMGQEVILRCVPISNHLYFYWYRQILGQKVEFLVSFYNNEISEKSEIFDDQFSVERPDGSNFTLKIRSTKLEDSAMYFCASRGLAGFLSSYNEQFFGPGTRLTVL.

The chain joins TRBV6-5 to TRBJ1-4; D is perhaps TRBD1 (5 bases). The ends were cut back, 5 bases at V and 4 bases at J, with 8 bases in the middle. This CDR3 contains 13 residues. The germline V gene has CDR1 MNHEY and CDR2 SVGAGI. The CDR3 DNA reads as TGTGCCAGCAGTCGGGGGTTTAATGAAAAACTGTTTTTT. Its protein is CASSRGFNEKLFF.

This clonotype came up many times. The V call is TRBV6-5, the J call TRBJ2-4; D gene unclear. Germline CDR1 is MNHEY and CDR2 is SVGAGI. Trimming shortened V by 4 bases and J by 7 bases, and 14 bases separated the two germline ends. This CDR3 comprises 14 residues. CDR3 nucleotides: TGTGCCAGCAGTTCTTGGACCGCTGTGAACATTCAGTACTTC. Translation: CASSSWTAVNIQYF.

This clonotype was detected ten times or more. The gene calls are TRBV28 and TRBJ1-1; D may be TRBD1 (5 bases). V was cut by 7 bases and J by 1 base, with 16 bases left in between. The germline CDR1 and CDR2 sequences are MDHEN and SYDVKM. The CDR3 is 15 amino acids. The CDR3 sequence: CASTSLGVSNTEAFF. The CDR3 DNA sequence: TGTGCCAGCACTTCTCTAGGGGTTTCGAACACTGAAGCTTTCTTT.

This clonotype was seen many times. The chain employs TRBV20-1 and TRBJ2-2, with 9 bases lining up with TRBD2. Germline CDR1 DFQATT, CDR2 SNEGSKA (reference sequence). With 5 bases clipped from V and 6 bases from J, the junction kept 7 bases outside the gene matches. CDR3 length: 14 amino acids. DNA of the CDR3: TGCAGTGCTGAAGGGGGGACTAGCCCCGGGGAGCTGTTTTTT. Translated, it gives CSAEGGTSPGELFF.

This sequence joins TRBV12-3 or TRBV12-4 and TRBJ2-3; 8 bases agree with TRBD2. The CDR3 runs 15 residues. Trimming at V came to 6 bases and at J to 1 base, leaving 6 bases not matched to a gene. The chain's CDR3 is CASRRWRGGTDTQYF. As DNA, the CDR3 is TGTGCCAGCAGAAGGTGGCGGGGGGGCACAGATACGCAGTATTTT.